A selection of T cell receptor beta chains follows, all from one sample in a study of T cell responses to AZD1222 COVID-19 vaccine. Sequenced by immunoSEQ multiplex PCR; TCRdb stores in-frame clones only, minus some. The repertoire holds around 96,000 clones, around nine tenths seen once, with roughly 11% in the top ten. Sequencing used peripheral blood, obtained 28 days after the second AZD1222 dose. The receptors were sampled from an adult who received the AZD1222 COVID-19 vaccine. Each CDR3 is given with its conserved first and last residue. D genes are given only for firm matches. Clone size is given for some rows only: seen once, a few or many times, or a class if the clone is expanded.

cdr3_nt cdr3_aa v_call cdr3_length j_call clone_size d_call
TGCAGTCCCAATAGACCGCGGTCCCAGCATTTT CSPNRPRSQHF TRBV20-1 11 TRBJ1-5 . .
TGTGCCAGTAGTATAGATCATGGTACAGGGGGTCGGGGCTACACCTTC CASSIDHGTGGRGYTF TRBV19 16 TRBJ1-2 once TRBD1
TGTGCCAGCAGTTTAGGGCTCCTAGAAACACGTAATTCACCCCTCCACTTT CASSLGLLETRNSPLHF TRBV27 17 TRBJ1-6 . .
TGTGCCAGCCGGCGGACAGGGCAGACTGAAGCTTTCTTT CASRRTGQTEAFF TRBV27 13 TRBJ1-1 once TRBD1
TGTGCCAGCAGCAATTCCGGGGGACAGCGGGGGTGCAATCAGCCCCAGCATTTT CASSNSGGQRGCNQPQHF TRBV12-1 18 TRBJ1-5 . .
TGTGCCAGCAGTTACTCGACAGGGGGCTATAGTGGCTACACCTTC CASSYSTGGYSGYTF TRBV6-5 15 TRBJ1-2 . TRBD1
TGTGCCAGCAGGAGTGGCATCTATGGCTACACCTTC CASRSGIYGYTF TRBV3-1/TRBV3-2 12 TRBJ1-2 . .
TGTGCCAGCAGTTCCGAGGCCGGGAGAGAGACCCAGTACTTC CASSSEAGRETQYF TRBV6-5 14 TRBJ2-5 . .
TGCAGTGCTAGTGGGAGGACTAGCGGGGCCACCGGGGAGCTGTTTTTT CSASGRTSGATGELFF TRBV20-1 16 TRBJ2-2 . TRBD2
TGTGCCAGCAGCGGAGAGTACTATGGCTACACCTTC CASSGEYYGYTF TRBV5-5 12 TRBJ1-2 . .
TGTGCCAGCAGCGTCCGGGCGGGAAAGCTCATGAACACTGAAGCTTTCTTT CASSVRAGKLMNTEAFF TRBV6-2/TRBV6-3 17 TRBJ1-1 . .
TGTGCCAGCAGCCAAGGGAACGAGCAGTACTTC CASSQGNEQYF TRBV3-1/TRBV3-2 11 TRBJ2-7 . .
TGTGCCAGCAGTTCCGAATCTGGGCCCACTGAAGCTTTCTTT CASSSESGPTEAFF TRBV6-5 14 TRBJ1-1 . .
TGTGCCAGCAGCCAAGTTGTCTACGAGCAGTACTTC CASSQVVYEQYF TRBV3-1/TRBV3-2 12 TRBJ2-7 . .
TGTGCCTGGAGTCCCCGCGGGTGGGATGAGCAGTTCTTC CAWSPRGWDEQFF TRBV30 13 TRBJ2-1 . .
TGTGCCAGCAGCGACGGCTACAATGAGCAGTTCTTC CASSDGYNEQFF TRBV7-3 12 TRBJ2-1 once .
TGTGCCTGGAGTGTACGGGGAGCGGGGCTTCGGGATACGCAGTATTTT CAWSVRGAGLRDTQYF TRBV30 16 TRBJ2-3 . TRBD2
TGTGCCAGCAGCCGCGACGCGAGAAATGAGCAGTTCTTC CASSRDARNEQFF TRBV12-3/TRBV12-4 13 TRBJ2-1 . .
TGTGCCAGCAGCTCCACGGGACAGAACACTGAAGCTTTCTTT CASSSTGQNTEAFF TRBV7-9 14 TRBJ1-1 . .
TGTGCCAGCAGCCTTCGAGGGACAGGGGTCACTGAAGCTTTCTTT CASSLRGTGVTEAFF TRBV3-1/TRBV3-2 15 TRBJ1-1 . TRBD1
TGTGCCGAGGAAGACAGGGGAACCCGAAACACCATATATTTT CAEEDRGTRNTIYF TRBV28 14 TRBJ1-3 . TRBD1
TGTGCCACCAGACGGACAGGGGGCAATGAGCAGTTCTTC CATRRTGGNEQFF TRBV15 13 TRBJ2-1 . TRBD1
TGTGCCAGCTCACCACTCAGGGACAGGGGATTAGGTTCACCCCTCCACTTT CASSPLRDRGLGSPLHF TRBV18 17 TRBJ1-6 once TRBD1
TGTGCCAGTAGAGCCCGACAGGGCAAGGACACTGAAGCTTTCTTT CASRARQGKDTEAFF TRBV19 15 TRBJ1-1 . TRBD1
TGTGCCAGCTCACCGAGGCAGAATAATGAAAAACTGTTTTTT CASSPRQNNEKLFF TRBV18 14 TRBJ1-4 . .
TGTGCCAGCAGCCTTGGACAGCGTAATTCACCCCTCCACTTT CASSLGQRNSPLHF TRBV11-2 14 TRBJ1-6 . .